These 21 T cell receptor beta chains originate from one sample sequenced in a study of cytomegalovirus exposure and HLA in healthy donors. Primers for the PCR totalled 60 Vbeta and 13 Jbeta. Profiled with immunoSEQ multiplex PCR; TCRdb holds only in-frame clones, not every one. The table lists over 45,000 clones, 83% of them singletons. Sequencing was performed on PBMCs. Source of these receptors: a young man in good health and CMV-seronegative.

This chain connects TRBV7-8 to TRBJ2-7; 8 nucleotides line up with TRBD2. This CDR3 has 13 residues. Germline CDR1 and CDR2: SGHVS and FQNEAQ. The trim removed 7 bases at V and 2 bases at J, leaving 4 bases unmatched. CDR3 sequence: CASTGRAAYEQYF. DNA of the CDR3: TGTGCCAGCACCGGGAGGGCTGCCTACGAGCAGTACTTC.

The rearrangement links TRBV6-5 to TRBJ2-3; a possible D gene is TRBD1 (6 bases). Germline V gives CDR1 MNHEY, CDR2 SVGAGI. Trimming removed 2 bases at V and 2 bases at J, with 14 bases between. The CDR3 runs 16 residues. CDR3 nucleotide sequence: TGTGCCAGCAGTTACGGTGTGGGGGCCCCCACAGATACGCAGTATTTT. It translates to CASSYGVGAPTDTQYF.

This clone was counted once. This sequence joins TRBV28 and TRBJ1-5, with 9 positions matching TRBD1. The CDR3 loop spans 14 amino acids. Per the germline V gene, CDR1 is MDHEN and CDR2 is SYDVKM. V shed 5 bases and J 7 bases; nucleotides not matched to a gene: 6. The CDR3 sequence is CASSLTGGGQPQHF. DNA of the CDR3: TGTGCCAGCAGTCTGACAGGGGGAGGACAGCCCCAGCATTTT.

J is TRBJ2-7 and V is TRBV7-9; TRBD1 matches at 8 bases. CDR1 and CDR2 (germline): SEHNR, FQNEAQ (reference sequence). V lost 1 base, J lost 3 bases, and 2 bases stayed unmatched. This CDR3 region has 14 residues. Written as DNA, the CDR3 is TGTGCCAGCAGCTTAGGGGGACAGGACTACGAGCAGTACTTC. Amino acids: CASSLGGQDYEQYF.

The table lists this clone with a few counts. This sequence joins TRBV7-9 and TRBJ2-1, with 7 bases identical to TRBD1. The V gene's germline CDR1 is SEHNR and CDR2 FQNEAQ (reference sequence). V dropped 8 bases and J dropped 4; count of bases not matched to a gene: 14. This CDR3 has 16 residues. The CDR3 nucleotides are TGTGCCAGCTTTGAAACAGGGGTTGGGGGATACAATGAGCAGTTCTTC. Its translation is CASFETGVGGYNEQFF.

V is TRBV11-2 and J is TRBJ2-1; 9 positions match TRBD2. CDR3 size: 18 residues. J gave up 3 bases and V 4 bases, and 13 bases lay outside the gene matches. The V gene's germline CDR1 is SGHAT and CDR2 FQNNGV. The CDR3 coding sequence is TGTGCCAGCAGCTCTCTCGGAGGTAGCGGGGGCCACTACAATGAGCAGTTCTTC. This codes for CASSSLGGSGGHYNEQFF. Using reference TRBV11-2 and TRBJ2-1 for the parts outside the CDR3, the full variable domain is EAGVAQSPRYKIIEKRQSVAFWCNPISGHATLYWYQQILGQGPKLLIQFQNNGVVDDSQLPKDRFSAERLKGVDSTLKIQPAKLEDSAVYLCASSSLGGSGGHYNEQFFGPGTRLTVL.

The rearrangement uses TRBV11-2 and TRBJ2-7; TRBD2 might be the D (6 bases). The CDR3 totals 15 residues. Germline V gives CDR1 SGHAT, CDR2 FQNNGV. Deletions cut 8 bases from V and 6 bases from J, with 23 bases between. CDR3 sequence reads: CASVSTPGAPLEQYF. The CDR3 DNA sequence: TGTGCCAGCGTATCAACGCCGGGAGCCCCCCTCGAGCAGTACTTC.

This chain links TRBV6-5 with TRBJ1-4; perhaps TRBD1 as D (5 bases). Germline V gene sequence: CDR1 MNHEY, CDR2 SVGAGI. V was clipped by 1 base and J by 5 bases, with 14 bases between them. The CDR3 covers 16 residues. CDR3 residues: CASSYFQGGLNEKLFF. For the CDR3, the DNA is TGTGCCAGCAGTTACTTCCAGGGAGGGTTAAATGAAAAACTGTTTTTT.

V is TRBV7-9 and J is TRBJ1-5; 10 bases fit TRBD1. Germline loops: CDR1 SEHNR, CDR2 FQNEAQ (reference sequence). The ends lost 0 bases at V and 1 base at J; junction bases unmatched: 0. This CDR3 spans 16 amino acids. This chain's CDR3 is CASSLADRGSNQPQHF. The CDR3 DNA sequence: TGTGCCAGCAGCTTAGCGGACAGGGGGAGCAATCAGCCCCAGCATTTT.

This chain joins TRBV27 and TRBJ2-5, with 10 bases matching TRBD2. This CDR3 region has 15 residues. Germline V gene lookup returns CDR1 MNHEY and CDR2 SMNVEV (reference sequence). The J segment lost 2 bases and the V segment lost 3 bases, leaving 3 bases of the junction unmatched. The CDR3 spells CASSFSTSGQETQYF. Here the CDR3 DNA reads TGTGCCAGCAGTTTTTCGACTAGCGGGCAAGAGACCCAGTACTTC.

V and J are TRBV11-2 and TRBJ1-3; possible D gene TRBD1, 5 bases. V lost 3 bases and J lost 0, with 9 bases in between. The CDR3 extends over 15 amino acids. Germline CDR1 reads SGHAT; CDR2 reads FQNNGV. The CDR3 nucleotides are TGTGCCAGCAGCTTTCGACAGAACTCTGGAAACACCATATATTTT. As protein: CASSFRQNSGNTIYF.

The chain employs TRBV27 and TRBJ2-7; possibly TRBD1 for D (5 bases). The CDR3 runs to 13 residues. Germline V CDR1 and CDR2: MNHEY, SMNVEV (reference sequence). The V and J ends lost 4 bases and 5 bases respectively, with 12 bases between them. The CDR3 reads CASSSTQGHEQYF. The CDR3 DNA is TGTGCCAGCAGTTCTACTCAGGGCCACGAGCAGTACTTC.

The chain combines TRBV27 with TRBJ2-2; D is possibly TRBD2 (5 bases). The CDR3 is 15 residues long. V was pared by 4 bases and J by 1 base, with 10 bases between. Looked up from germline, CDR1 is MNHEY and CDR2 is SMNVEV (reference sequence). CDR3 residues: CASSSRLKNTGELFF. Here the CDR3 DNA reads TGTGCCAGCAGTTCGCGACTAAAGAACACCGGGGAGCTGTTTTTT.

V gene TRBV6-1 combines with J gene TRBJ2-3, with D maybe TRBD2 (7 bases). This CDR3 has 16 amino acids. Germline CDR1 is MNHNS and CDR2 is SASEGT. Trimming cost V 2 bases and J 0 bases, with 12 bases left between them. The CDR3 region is CASSERGTTSTDTQYF. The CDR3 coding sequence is TGTGCCAGCAGTGAAAGGGGGACTACTAGCACAGATACGCAGTATTTT.

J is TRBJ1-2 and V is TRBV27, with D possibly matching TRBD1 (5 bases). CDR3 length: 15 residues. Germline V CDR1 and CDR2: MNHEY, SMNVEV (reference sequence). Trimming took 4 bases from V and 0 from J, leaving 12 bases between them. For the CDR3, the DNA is TGTGCCAGCAGTTCGCGAGGGGAGGCTAACTATGGCTACACCTTC. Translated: CASSSRGEANYGYTF.

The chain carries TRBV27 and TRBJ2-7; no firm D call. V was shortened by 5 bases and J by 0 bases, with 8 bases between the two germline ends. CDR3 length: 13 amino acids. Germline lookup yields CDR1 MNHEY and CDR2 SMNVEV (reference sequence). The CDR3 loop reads CASSQLPSYEQYF. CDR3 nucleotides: TGTGCCAGCAGTCAGTTACCCTCCTACGAGCAGTACTTC.

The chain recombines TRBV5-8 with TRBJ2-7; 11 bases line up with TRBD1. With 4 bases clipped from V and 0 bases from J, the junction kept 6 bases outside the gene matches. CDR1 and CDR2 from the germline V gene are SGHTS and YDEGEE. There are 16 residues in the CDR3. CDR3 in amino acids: CASSAAGTGGSYEQYF. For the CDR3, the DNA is TGTGCCAGCAGCGCTGCCGGGACAGGGGGCTCCTACGAGCAGTACTTC.

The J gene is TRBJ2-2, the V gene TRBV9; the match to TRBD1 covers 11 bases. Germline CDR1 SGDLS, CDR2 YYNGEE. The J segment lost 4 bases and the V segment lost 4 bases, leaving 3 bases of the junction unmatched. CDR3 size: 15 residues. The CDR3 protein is CASSPGQGGTGELFF. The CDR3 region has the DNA TGTGCCAGCAGCCCGGGACAGGGGGGCACCGGGGAGCTGTTTTTT.

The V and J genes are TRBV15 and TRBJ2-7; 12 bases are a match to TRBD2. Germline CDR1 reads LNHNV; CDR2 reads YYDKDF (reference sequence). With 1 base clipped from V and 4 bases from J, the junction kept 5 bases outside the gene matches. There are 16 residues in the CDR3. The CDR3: CATSRVRLAGEYEQYF. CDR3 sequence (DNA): TGTGCCACCAGCAGAGTACGACTAGCGGGAGAATACGAGCAGTACTTC.

This chain's CDR3 is CASSFQGNTEAFF. The CDR3 DNA reads TGTGCCAGCAGCTTTCAGGGGAACACTGAAGCTTTCTTT. V is TRBV7-3 and J is TRBJ1-1, with D maybe TRBD1 (5 bases). The CDR3 sequence is 13 residues long. Per germline, CDR1 SGHTA and CDR2 FQGTGA. V lost 3 bases and J 1 base, leaving 6 bases between the germline ends.

In DNA, the CDR3 is TGTGCCAGCAGTTTCCAGGGGCCGAGGAACACTGAAGCTTTCTTT. It specifies CASSFQGPRNTEAFF. This chain connects TRBV6-5 to TRBJ1-1; a possible D gene is TRBD1 (6 bases). Germline CDR1 is MNHEY and CDR2 is SVGAGI. V was clipped by 4 bases and J by 1 base, with 13 bases between them. There are 15 residues in the CDR3.